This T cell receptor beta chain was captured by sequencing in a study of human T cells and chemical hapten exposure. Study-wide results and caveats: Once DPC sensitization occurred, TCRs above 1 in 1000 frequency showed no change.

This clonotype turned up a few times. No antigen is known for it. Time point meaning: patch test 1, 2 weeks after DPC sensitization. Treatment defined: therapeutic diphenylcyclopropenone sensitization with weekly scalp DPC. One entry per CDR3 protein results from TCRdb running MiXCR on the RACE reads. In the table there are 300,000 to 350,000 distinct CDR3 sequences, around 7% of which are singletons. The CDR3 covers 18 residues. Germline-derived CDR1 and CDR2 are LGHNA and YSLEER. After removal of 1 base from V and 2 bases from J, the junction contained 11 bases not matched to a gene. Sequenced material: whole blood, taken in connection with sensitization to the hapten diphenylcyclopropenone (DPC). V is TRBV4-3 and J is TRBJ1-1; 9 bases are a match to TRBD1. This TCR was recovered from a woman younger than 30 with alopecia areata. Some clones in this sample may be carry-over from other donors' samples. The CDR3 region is CASSQVPPGQGPNTEAFF. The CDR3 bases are TGCGCCAGCAGCCAAGTGCCCCCGGGACAGGGACCTAACACTGAAGCTTTCTTT.